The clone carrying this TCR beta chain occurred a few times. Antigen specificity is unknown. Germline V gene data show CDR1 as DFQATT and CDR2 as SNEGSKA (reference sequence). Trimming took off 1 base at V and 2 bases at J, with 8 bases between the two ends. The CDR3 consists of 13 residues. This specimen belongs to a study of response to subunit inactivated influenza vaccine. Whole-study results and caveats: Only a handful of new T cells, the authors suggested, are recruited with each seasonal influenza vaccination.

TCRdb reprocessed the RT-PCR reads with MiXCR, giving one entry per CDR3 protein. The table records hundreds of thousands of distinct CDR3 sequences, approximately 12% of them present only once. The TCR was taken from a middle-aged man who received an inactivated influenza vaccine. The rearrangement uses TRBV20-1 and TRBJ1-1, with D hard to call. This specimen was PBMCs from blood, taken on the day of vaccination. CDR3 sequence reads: CSARVEGNTEAFF. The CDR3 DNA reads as TGCAGTGCTAGAGTCGAGGGAAACACTGAAGCTTTCTTT.